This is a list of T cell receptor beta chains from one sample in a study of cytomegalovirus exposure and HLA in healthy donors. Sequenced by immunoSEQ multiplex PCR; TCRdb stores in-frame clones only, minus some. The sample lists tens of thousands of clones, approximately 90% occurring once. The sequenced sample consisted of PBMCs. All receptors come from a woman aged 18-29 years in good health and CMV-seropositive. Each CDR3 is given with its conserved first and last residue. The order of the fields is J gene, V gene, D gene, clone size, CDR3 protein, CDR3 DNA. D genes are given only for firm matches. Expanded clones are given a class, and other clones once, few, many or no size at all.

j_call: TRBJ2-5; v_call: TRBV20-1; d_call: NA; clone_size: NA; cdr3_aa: CSARRETQYF; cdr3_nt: TGCAGTGCTAGGAGAGAGACCCAGTACTTC
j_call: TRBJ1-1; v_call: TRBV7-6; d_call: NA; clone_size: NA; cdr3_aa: CASSLWSGKDTEAFF; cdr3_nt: TGTGCCAGCAGCTTATGGTCAGGGAAGGACACTGAAGCTTTCTTT
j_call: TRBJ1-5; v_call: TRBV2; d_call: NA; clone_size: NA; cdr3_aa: CASSESRQANQPQHF; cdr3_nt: TGTGCCAGCAGTGAGTCCCGACAGGCTAATCAGCCCCAGCATTTT
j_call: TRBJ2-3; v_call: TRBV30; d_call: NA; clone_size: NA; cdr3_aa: CACLTVSSTDTQYF; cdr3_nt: TGTGCCTGCTTGACAGTATCTAGCACAGATACGCAGTATTTT
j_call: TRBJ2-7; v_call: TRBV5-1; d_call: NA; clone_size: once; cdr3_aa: CASSLGQGRSYEQYF; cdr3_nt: TGCGCCAGCAGCTTGGGGCAGGGGAGATCCTACGAGCAGTACTTC
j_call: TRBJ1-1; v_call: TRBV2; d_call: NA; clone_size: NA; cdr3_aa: CAGNPAAGRGTEAFF; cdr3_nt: TGTGCCGGGAATCCAGCGGCAGGGAGGGGCACTGAAGCTTTCTTT
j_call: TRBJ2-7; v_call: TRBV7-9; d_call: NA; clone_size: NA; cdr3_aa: CASSLGFLGEGYEQYF; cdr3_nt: TGTGCCAGCAGCTTAGGATTCTTGGGCGAAGGCTACGAGCAGTACTTC
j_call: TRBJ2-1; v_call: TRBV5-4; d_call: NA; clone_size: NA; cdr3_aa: CASSLGQNSYNEQFF; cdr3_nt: TGTGCCAGCAGCTTGGGACAGAACTCCTACAATGAGCAGTTCTTC
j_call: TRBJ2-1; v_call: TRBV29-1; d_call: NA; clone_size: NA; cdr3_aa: CSVWALSYNEQFF; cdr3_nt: TGCAGCGTTTGGGCCTTGTCGTACAATGAGCAGTTCTTC
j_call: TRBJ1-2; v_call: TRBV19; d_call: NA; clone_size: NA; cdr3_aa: CASSIAAGGDYGYTF; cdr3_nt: TGTGCCAGTAGTATAGCCGCGGGAGGAGACTATGGCTACACCTTC
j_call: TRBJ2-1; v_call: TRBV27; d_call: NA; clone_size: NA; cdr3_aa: CASLKGDSYNEQFF; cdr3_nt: TGTGCCAGCCTCAAGGGGGACTCCTACAATGAGCAGTTCTTC
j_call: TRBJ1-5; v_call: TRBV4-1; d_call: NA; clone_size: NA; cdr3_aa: CASSQDTVPSLSNQPQHF; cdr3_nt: TGCGCCAGCAGCCAAGATACTGTCCCCTCTCTTAGCAATCAGCCCCAGCATTTT
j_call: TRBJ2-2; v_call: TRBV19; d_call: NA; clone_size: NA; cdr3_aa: CASSIVGGAGTGELFF; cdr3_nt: TGTGCCAGTAGTATAGTTGGGGGCGCGGGCACCGGGGAGCTGTTTTTT
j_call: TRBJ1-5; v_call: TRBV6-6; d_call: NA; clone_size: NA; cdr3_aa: CASSLSLNSNQPQHF; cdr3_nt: TGTGCCAGCAGTTTAAGTCTAAATAGCAATCAGCCCCAGCATTTT
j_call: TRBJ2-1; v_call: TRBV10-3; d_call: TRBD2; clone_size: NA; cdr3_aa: CAISESGLAGGSVQFF; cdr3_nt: TGTGCCATCAGTGAGTCCGGACTAGCGGGGGGGTCGGTGCAGTTCTTC
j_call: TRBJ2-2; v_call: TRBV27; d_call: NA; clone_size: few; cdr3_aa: CASRSRGGKGAGELFF; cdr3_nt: TGTGCCAGCCGCTCTAGGGGGGGGAAGGGAGCCGGGGAGCTGTTTTTT
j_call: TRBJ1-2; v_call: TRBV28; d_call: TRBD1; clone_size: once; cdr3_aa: CASSPPDPGQGRGYTF; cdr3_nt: TGTGCCAGCAGTCCACCAGACCCGGGACAGGGGAGAGGCTACACCTTC
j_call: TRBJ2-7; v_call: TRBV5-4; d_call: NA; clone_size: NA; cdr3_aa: CASSRGGRAVDYEQYF; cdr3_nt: TGTGCCAGCAGCCGCGGCGGCAGGGCAGTAGACTACGAGCAGTACTTC
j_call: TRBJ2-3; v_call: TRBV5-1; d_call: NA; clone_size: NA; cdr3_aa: CASSLADMTDTQYF; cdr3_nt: TGCGCCAGCAGCTTGGCGGACATGACGGATACGCAGTATTTT
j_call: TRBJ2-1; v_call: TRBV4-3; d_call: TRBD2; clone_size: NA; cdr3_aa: CASSQALAGSGGWFF; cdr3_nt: TGCGCCAGCAGCCAAGCGTTAGCGGGGTCGGGGGGTTGGTTCTTC
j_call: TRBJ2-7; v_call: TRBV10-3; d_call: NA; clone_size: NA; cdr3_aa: CAISGATSYEQYF; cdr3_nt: TGTGCCATCAGTGGGGCTACCTCCTACGAGCAGTACTTC
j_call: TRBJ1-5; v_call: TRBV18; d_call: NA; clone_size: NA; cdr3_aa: CASSPEGDQPQHF; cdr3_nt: TGTGCCAGCTCACCAGAGGGGGATCAGCCCCAGCATTTT
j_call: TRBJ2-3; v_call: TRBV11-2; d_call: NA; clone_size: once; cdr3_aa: CASSPQGGADTQYF; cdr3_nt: TGTGCCAGCAGCCCTCAGGGGGGTGCAGATACGCAGTATTTT
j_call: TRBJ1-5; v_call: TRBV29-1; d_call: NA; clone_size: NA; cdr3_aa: CSVEGREGQPQHF; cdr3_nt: TGCAGCGTTGAGGGCAGGGAGGGTCAGCCCCAGCATTTT
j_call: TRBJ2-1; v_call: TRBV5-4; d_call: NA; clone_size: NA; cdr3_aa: CASSFPGDRRREQFF; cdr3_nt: TGTGCCAGCAGCTTCCCGGGAGACCGTCGTCGGGAGCAGTTCTTC
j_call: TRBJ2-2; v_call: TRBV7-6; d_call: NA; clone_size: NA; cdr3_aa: CASSKETGIPSTGELFF; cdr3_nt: TGTGCCAGCAGCAAGGAAACAGGGATCCCTTCGACCGGGGAGCTGTTTTTT
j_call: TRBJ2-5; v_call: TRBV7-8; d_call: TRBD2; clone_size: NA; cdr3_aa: CASSLAPSGRTNEETQYF; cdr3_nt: TGTGCCAGCAGCTTAGCGCCTAGCGGGAGGACCAATGAAGAGACCCAGTACTTC
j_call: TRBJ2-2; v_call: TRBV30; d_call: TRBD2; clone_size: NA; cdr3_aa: CAWLAGAGNTGELFF; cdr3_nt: TGTGCCTGGTTAGCGGGAGCGGGGAACACCGGGGAGCTGTTTTTT
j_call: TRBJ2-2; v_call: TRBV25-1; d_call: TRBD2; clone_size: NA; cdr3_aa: CASSDVALRGYPSGELFF; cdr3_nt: TGTGCCAGCAGTGACGTCGCCTTGCGGGGGTACCCTTCCGGGGAGCTGTTTTTT
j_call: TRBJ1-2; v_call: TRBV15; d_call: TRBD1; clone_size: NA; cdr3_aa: CATSSWDRGAYGYTF; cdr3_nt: TGTGCCACCAGCAGTTGGGACAGAGGAGCCTATGGCTACACCTTC
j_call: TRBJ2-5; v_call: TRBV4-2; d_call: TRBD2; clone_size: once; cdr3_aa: CASSSSGGGGGDQETQYF; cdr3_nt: TGTGCCAGCAGCTCCTCGGGGGGGGGAGGTGGCGACCAAGAGACCCAGTACTTC
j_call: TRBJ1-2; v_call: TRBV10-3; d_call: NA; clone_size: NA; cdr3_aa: CAILVQGSQGNYGYTF; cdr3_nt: TGTGCCATCCTGGTACAGGGATCGCAAGGAAACTATGGCTACACCTTC